The 22 T cell receptor beta chains reported below all come from one sample, sequenced in a study of regulatory T cells in long-lasting Graves disease. Time point described: newly diagnosed GD, antithyroid drugs for less than 3 months. Following extraction of RNA from PBMCs, that RNA was used to make the TCR library. To make TCR beta libraries, researchers used iRepertoire HTBI primers and Arm-PCR of CDR3 regions. Each CDR3 protein gets one entry after TCRdb re-called the multiplex PCR reads with MiXCR. This sample carries about 520,000 distinct CDR3 sequences, 12% of them seen once, and the ten largest clones take roughly 8.9%. These data were also filed under a second study, of T cells in Graves' hyperthyroidism and ophthalmopathy.

The sample was peripheral blood mononuclear cells (PBMCs), taken at new diagnosis, from a patient treated with antithyroid drugs. These TCRs come from a woman aged 30 to 39 with Graves disease.

This clonotype was seen at least ten times. The chain is built from TRBV6-2 or TRBV6-3 and TRBJ2-1; 7 bases agree with TRBD2. Looked up from germline, CDR1 is MNHEY and CDR2 is SVGEGT. This CDR3 contains 15 residues. The V and J ends lost 6 bases and 2 bases, in that order; junction bases with no gene match: 7. CDR3 sequence (DNA): TGTGCCAGCAGGATGGCGGGAGAAACCTACAATGAGCAGTTCTTC. The encoded protein is CASRMAGETYNEQFF.

This clonotype was detected ten times or more. The chain carries TRBV28 and TRBJ2-2; the D is unclear. CDR3 size: 14 residues. Germline CDR1 MDHEN, CDR2 SYDVKM. V lost 1 base to trimming and J lost 5 bases, with 8 bases between them. The CDR3 bases are TGTGCCAGCAGTTTATCCCTCTCAACCGGGGAGCTGTTTTTT. Amino acids: CASSLSLSTGELFF.

This clonotype occurred many times. The gene calls are TRBV29-1 and TRBJ2-7; D might be TRBD2 (7 bases). Trimming removed 4 bases from V and 4 bases from J, with 17 bases in between. This CDR3 is built from 14 residues. Looked up from germline, CDR1 is SQVTM and CDR2 is ANQGSEA. The CDR3 nucleotides read TGCAGCGTTGTGGGGGCGGGAGTAGGATACGAGCAGTACTTC. It specifies CSVVGAGVGYEQYF.

There are many counts of this clonotype. V is TRBV28 and J is TRBJ2-2; TRBD1 agrees at 9 bases. Losses at the gene ends were 2 bases for V and 6 bases for J; bases not matched to a gene: 4. The CDR3 sequence is 15 residues long. The germline CDR1 and CDR2 sequences are MDHEN and SYDVKM. CDR3 sequence: CASSLGQGRSGELFF. As DNA, the CDR3 is TGTGCCAGCAGTTTAGGACAGGGGAGGTCCGGGGAGCTGTTTTTT.

At least ten counts were recorded for this clonotype. Written as DNA, the CDR3 is TGTGCCAGCAGTCCGGCGATTTACAATGAGCAGTTCTTC. Translation gives CASSPAIYNEQFF. The rearrangement joins TRBV12-3 or TRBV12-4 to TRBJ2-1; D gene uncertain. CDR3 length equals 13 residues. V gave up 5 bases and J gave up 4 bases, with 9 bases separating them.

This clonotype has ten or more counts. The CDR3 loop is CATSERTGKDTGELFF. The CDR3 bases are TGTGCCACCAGTGAGCGGACAGGGAAGGACACCGGGGAGCTGTTTTTT. V usage is TRBV24-1 and J usage is TRBJ2-2, with 8 nucleotides matching TRBD1. CDR1 KGHDR and CDR2 SFDVKD come from the germline V gene. Germline trimming cut 4 bases from V and 3 bases from J; bases unmatched to any gene: 6. The CDR3 covers 16 residues.

As regards this clonotype: Given a much more abundant clone one base away, this may be a read error. This sequence joins TRBV19 and TRBJ2-1; D is undetermined. CDR3 size: 15 residues. The germline CDR1 and CDR2 sequences are LNHDA and SQIVND (reference sequence). CDR3: CASRAWSYSYDEQFF. In DNA, the CDR3 is TGTGCCAGTAGGGCTTGGTCGTACTCCTACGATGAGCAGTTCTTC. The full variable domain, in which reference TRBV19 and TRBJ2-1 provide the parts outside the CDR3, is DGGITQSPKYLFRKEGQNVTLSCEQNLNHDAMYWYRQDPGQGLRLIYYSQIVNDFQKGDIAEGYSVSREKKESFPLTVTSAQKNPTAFYLCASRAWSYSYDEQFFGPGTRLTVL.

The chain carries TRBV2 and TRBJ2-1; 13 nucleotides line up with TRBD2. Germline V gene lookup returns CDR1 SNHLY and CDR2 FYNNEI. V shed 4 bases and J 2 bases; nucleotides not matched to a gene: 5. The CDR3 extends over 17 amino acids. CDR3 DNA: TGTGCCAGCAGTGTCCCCACTAGCGGGAGGGCCTACAATGAGCAGTTCTTC. Amino acid sequence: CASSVPTSGRAYNEQFF.

This clonotype was seen many times. The rearrangement joins TRBV29-1 to TRBJ2-4; 11 bases match TRBD2. Germline V gene sequence: CDR1 SQVTM, CDR2 ANQGSEA. The CDR3 spans 15 residues. Trimming took 6 bases from V and 0 from J; bases not matched to a gene: 4. The CDR3 region is CSVQTSGRAKNIQYF. The CDR3 region has the DNA TGCAGCGTCCAAACTAGCGGGAGAGCCAAAAACATTCAGTACTTC.

This clonotype was seen more than once but under ten times. The chain couples TRBV10-3 to TRBJ2-4, with 8 positions matching TRBD2. The CDR3 length is 18 residues. The germline V gene encodes CDR1 ENHRY and CDR2 SYGVKD. V lost 2 bases to trimming and J lost 0 bases; unmatched junction nucleotides: 9. The CDR3 nucleotides read TGTGCCATCAGTGAGGGGTCTGGGAGCGGGAGAGCCAAAAACATTCAGTACTTC. Translated: CAISEGSGSGRAKNIQYF.

For this clonotype: Given a far larger clone just one base away, this is likely a sequencing read error. The V gene is TRBV10-3, the J gene TRBJ1-5; weak D call: TRBD1 (6 bases). This CDR3 comprises 16 residues. Deletions cut 5 bases from V and 0 bases from J, with 14 bases between. The germline CDR1 and CDR2 sequences are ENHRY and SYGVKD. The CDR3 bases are TGTGCCATCAGTTGGGTACAGGGTTTTAGCAATCAGCCCCAGCATTTT. Translating gives CAISWVQGFSNQPQHF.

The table lists this clonotype with many counts. The chain joins TRBV7-9 to TRBJ2-7; D tentatively fits TRBD1 or TRBD2 (5 bases each). The CDR3 consists of 15 residues. Looked up from germline, CDR1 is SEHNR and CDR2 is FQNEAQ (reference sequence). V lost 0 bases, J lost 4 bases, and 13 bases lay in between. This chain's CDR3 is CASSLAGTRVYEQYF. The CDR3 DNA is TGTGCCAGCAGCTTAGCGGGGACGAGGGTTTACGAGCAGTACTTC.

The table lists this clonotype with a few counts. A much more abundant neighbour one base away suggests this may be a read error. V usage is TRBV2 and J usage is TRBJ1-5, with D possibly being TRBD1 (5 bases). The CDR3 loop spans 13 amino acids. The V and J ends lost 3 bases and 5 bases respectively, with 8 bases between them. The V gene's germline CDR1 is SNHLY and CDR2 FYNNEI. DNA of the CDR3: TGTGCCAGCAGTGACACAGGCTATCAGCCCCAGCATTTT. Protein product: CASSDTGYQPQHF.

This clonotype occurred many times. The rearrangement uses TRBV2 and TRBJ2-3, with TRBD2 identical over 8 bases. J was trimmed by 4 bases and V by 4 bases; bases with no gene match: 7. This CDR3 spans 15 amino acids. CDR1 SNHLY and CDR2 FYNNEI come from the germline V gene. CDR3 bases: TGTGCCAGCAGTGTTGGTAGCGGGGCTTCAGATACGCAGTATTTT. Its protein product is CASSVGSGASDTQYF.

There are many counts of this clonotype. V usage is TRBV9 and J usage is TRBJ2-1; either TRBD1 or TRBD2 may fit D (5 bases each). CDR1 is SGDLS and CDR2 is YYNGEE in the germline V gene. V was clipped by 0 bases and J by 7 bases, with 8 bases between them. The CDR3 covers 13 residues. The CDR3 spells CASSVEWGNEQFF. As DNA, the CDR3 is TGTGCCAGCAGCGTAGAATGGGGGAATGAGCAGTTCTTC.

This clonotype was recorded many times. V usage is TRBV2 and J usage is TRBJ2-5; possibly TRBD2 for D (5 bases). Germline CDR1 SNHLY, CDR2 FYNNEI. The CDR3 has 15 residues. V lost 3 bases to trimming and J lost 5 bases, with 16 bases between them. CDR3 in DNA: TGTGCCAGCAGTGACGAGGGATTCGCGGTGGAGACCCAGTACTTC. Amino acid sequence: CASSDEGFAVETQYF.

The V and J genes are TRBV19 and TRBJ1-1; D may be TRBD1 (6 bases). Germline CDR1 and CDR2: LNHDA and SQIVND (reference sequence). Trimming took off 0 bases at V and 0 bases at J, with 14 bases between the two ends. There are 17 residues in the CDR3. The CDR3 bases are TGTGCCAGTAGTATAGATTCCGGGGGCGGAGTGAACACTGAAGCTTTCTTT. Translated: CASSIDSGGGVNTEAFF.

The chain links TRBV9 to TRBJ2-6; tentatively, D is TRBD1 (6 bases). Germline-derived CDR1 and CDR2 are SGDLS and YYNGEE. This CDR3 comprises 17 residues. Trimming removed 5 bases from V and 4 bases from J, with 19 bases in between. The CDR3 sequence is CASRSEAGADGANVLTF. The CDR3 DNA is TGTGCCAGCAGATCAGAGGCAGGGGCCGACGGGGCCAACGTCCTGACTTTC. Full variable domain (remainder filled in from reference TRBV9 and TRBJ2-6): DSGVTQTPKHLITATGQRVTLRCSPRSGDLSVYWYQQSLDQGLQFLIQYYNGEERAKGNILERFSAQQFPDLHSELNLSSLELGDSALYFCASRSEAGADGANVLTFGAGSRLTVL.

This clonotype appeared a few times. The V call is TRBV15, the J call TRBJ2-1; 8 nucleotides align to TRBD2. Germline V gene data show CDR1 as LNHNV and CDR2 as YYDKDF (reference sequence). V shed 3 bases and J 2 bases; nucleotides not matched to a gene: 3. The CDR3 is 15 amino acids. In nucleotides, the CDR3 is TGTGCCACCAGCAGGAAGCGGGGGACCTACAATGAGCAGTTCTTC. It translates to CATSRKRGTYNEQFF.

This clonotype was counted at least ten times. This chain uses TRBV6-1 with TRBJ2-2, with D perhaps given as TRBD1 or TRBD2 (5 bases each). Germline V CDR1 and CDR2: MNHNS, SASEGT. V shed 6 bases and J shed 7 bases, with 18 bases lying between them. This CDR3 has 15 amino acids. The CDR3 reads CASSRDAGRRGELFF. The CDR3 DNA reads TGTGCCAGCAGCCGGGACGCCGGCCGGCGCGGGGAGCTGTTTTTT.

The sample holds many counts of this clonotype. This rearrangement joins TRBV5-1 to TRBJ1-2; 10 bases are shared with TRBD1. There are 13 residues in the CDR3. Germline trimming cut 4 bases from V and 7 bases from J; bases unmatched to any gene: 4. CDR1 and CDR2 (germline): SGHRS, YFSETQ. For the CDR3, the DNA is TGCGCCAGCAGCCTGGACAGGGGGATTGGCTACACCTTC. Residues: CASSLDRGIGYTF.

In regard to this clonotype: At one end, the junction sequence differs from germline, possibly due to a read error. The V call is TRBV20-1, the J call TRBJ2-3; D not resolved. Per germline, CDR1 DFQATT and CDR2 SNEGSKA (reference sequence). CDR3 length: 13 residues. This CDR3 is CSARVAARDTQYF. The CDR3 nucleotides read TGCAGTGCGAGAGTAGCCGCTCGGGATACGCAGTATTTT.